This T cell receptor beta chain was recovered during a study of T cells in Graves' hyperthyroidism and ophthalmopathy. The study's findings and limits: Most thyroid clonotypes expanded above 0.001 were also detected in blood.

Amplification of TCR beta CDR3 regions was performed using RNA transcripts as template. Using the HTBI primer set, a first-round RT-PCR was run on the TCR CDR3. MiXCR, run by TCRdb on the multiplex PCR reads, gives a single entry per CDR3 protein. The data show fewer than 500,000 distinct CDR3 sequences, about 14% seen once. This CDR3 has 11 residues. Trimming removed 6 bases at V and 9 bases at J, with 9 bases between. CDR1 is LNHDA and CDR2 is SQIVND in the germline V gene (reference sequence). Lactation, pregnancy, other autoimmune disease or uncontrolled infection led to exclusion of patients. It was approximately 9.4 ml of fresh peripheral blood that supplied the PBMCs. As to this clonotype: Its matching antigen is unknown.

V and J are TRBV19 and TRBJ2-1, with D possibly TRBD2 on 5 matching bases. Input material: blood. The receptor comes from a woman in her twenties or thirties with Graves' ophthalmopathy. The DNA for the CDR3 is TGTGCCAGTAGGAGGAGCGGTGAGCAGTTCTTC. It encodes CASRRSGEQFF.